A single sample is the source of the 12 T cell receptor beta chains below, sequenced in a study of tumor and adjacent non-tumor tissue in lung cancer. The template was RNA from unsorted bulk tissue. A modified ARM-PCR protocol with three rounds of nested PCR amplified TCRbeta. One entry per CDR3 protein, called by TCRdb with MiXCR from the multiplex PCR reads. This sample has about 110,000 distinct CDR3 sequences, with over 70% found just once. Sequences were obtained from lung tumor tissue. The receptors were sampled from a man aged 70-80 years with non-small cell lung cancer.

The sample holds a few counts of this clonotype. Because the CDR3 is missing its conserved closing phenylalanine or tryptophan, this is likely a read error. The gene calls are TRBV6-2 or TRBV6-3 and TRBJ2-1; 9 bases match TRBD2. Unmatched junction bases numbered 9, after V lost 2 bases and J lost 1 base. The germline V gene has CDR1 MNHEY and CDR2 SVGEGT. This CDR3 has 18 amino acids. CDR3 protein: CASSYGVGLALSYNEQFL. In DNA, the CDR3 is TGTGCCAGCAGTTACGGCGTAGGACTAGCGTTATCCTACAATGAGCAGTTCTTG.

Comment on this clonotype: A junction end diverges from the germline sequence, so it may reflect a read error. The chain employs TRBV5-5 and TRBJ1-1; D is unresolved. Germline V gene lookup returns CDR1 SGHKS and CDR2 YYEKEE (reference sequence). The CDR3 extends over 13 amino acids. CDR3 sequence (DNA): TGTGACAGCAGCTTGGACCTTAGCACTGAAGCTTTCTTT. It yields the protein CDSSLDLSTEAFF.

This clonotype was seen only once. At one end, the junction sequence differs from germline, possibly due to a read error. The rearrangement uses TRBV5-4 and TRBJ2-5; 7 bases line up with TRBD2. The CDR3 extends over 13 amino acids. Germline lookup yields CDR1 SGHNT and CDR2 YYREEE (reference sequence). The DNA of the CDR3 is TGTGCAAGCAGCTTGGGGGGGAAAGAGACCCAGTACTTC. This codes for CASSLGGKETQYF.

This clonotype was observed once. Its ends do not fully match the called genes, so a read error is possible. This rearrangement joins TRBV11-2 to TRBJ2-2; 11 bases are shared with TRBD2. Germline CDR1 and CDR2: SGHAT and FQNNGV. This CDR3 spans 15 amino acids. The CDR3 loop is CVRSPVAGGSGELFF. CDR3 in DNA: TGCGTCAGAAGCCCCGTAGCGGGGGGGAGCGGGGAGCTGTTTTTT.

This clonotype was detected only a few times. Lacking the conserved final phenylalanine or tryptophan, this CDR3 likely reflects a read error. The CDR3 protein is CASSLDRVKDYEQYL. CDR3 bases: TGTGCCAGCAGTCTAGACAGGGTAAAAGACTACGAGCAGTACCTC. The V gene is TRBV6-2 or TRBV6-3, the J gene TRBJ2-7, with 7 bases aligning to TRBD1. This CDR3 is built from 15 residues. CDR1 and CDR2 from the germline V gene are MNHEY and SVGEGT. V dropped 5 bases and J dropped 3; count of bases not matched to a gene: 10.

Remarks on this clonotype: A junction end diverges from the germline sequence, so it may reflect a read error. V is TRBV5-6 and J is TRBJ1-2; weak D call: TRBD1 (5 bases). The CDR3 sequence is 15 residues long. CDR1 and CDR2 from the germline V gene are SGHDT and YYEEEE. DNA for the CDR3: TGTGACAGCGGCAGATTCGACAGAGCTAACTATGGCTACACCTTC. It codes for CDSGRFDRANYGYTF.

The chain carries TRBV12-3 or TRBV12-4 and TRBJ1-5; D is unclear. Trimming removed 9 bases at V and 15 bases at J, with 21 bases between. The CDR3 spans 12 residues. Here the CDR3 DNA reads TGTGCCAGTAGTCCCGCTGGCCAGCCCTGGCATTTT. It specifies CASSPAGQPWHF.

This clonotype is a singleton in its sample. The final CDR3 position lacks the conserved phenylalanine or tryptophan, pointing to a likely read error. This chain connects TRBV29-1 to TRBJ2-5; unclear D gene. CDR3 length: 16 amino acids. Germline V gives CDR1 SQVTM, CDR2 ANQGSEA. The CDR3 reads CTAKPYIQSGQETQYS. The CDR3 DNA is TGCACCGCCAAGCCCTACATCCAGTCAGGTCAAGAGACCCAGTACTCC.

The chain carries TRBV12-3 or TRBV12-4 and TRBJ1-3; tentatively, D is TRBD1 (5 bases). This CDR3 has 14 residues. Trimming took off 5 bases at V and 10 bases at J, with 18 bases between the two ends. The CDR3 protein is CASSGTGSSLTIYF. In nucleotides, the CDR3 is TGTGCCAGCAGTGGGACGGGGTCATCGCTGACCATATATTTT.

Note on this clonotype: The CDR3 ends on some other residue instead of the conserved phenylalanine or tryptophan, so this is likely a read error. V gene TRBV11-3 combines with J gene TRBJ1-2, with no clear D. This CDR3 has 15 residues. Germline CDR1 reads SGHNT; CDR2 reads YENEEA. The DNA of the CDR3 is TGCGCCAGCAGCTTAGAACACAGACGGACCTATGGCTACACCTTA. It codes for CASSLEHRRTYGYTL.

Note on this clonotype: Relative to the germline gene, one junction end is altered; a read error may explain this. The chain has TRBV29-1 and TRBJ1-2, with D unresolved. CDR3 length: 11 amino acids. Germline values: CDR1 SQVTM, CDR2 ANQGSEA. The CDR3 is CSVFGPYGYTF. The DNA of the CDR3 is TGCAGCGTTTTTGGGCCGTATGGCTACACCTTT.

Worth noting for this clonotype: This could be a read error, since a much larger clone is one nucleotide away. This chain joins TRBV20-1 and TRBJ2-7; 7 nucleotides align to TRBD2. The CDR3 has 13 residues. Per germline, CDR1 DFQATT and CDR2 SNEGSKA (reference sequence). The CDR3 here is CRARRSSGYEQYF. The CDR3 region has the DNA TGCAGAGCTAGGCGGTCTAGCGGCTACGAGCAGTACTTC.